This T cell receptor beta chain comes out of a study of CD8 T cells in ankylosing spondylitis. The study's findings and limits: For ankylosing spondylitis blood, a TCR beta motif of 7 or 8 highly homologous variants appeared characteristic.

This clonotype has just a few counts. As yet, its antigen is unknown. Each CDR3 protein gets one entry after TCRdb re-called the 5' RACE reads with MiXCR. The profile shows 350,000 to 550,000 distinct CDR3 sequences, roughly 25% of them singletons. Germline V gives CDR1 SGHRS, CDR2 YFSETQ. The CDR3 consists of 16 residues. Trimming cost V 4 bases and J 0 bases; bases outside gene matches: 9. The J gene is TRBJ1-1, the V gene TRBV5-1; 7 bases are a match to TRBD1. The specimen sequenced was blood, either unsorted or a sorted T cell fraction (not recorded which). The receptor comes from a male donor with ankylosing spondylitis. The CDR3 spells CASSMRQGGLNTEAFF. CDR3 coding DNA: TGCGCCAGCAGCATGCGACAGGGTGGGTTGAACACTGAAGCTTTCTTT.